A single T cell receptor beta chain is shown here with its context. The data belong to a study of T cells after yellow fever vaccination. TCRdb called the 5' RACE reads again in MiXCR, with one record for every CDR3 protein. Here the sample spans around 550,000 distinct CDR3 sequences, 19% being singletons. Per the germline V gene, CDR1 is MNHEY and CDR2 is SMNVEV (reference sequence). Trimming removed 0 bases at V and 5 bases at J, with 9 bases between. The CDR3 covers 14 residues. The rearrangement joins TRBV27 to TRBJ2-3; D gene unclear. The receptor was derived from a man between 25 and 39 years old who received the YFV17D yellow fever vaccine. The sample here was PBMCs, taken 15 days after the yellow fever booster vaccination. The CDR3 coding sequence is TGTGCCAGCAGTTTATCCCACCCGCGAGATACGCAGTATTTT. It encodes CASSLSHPRDTQYF.